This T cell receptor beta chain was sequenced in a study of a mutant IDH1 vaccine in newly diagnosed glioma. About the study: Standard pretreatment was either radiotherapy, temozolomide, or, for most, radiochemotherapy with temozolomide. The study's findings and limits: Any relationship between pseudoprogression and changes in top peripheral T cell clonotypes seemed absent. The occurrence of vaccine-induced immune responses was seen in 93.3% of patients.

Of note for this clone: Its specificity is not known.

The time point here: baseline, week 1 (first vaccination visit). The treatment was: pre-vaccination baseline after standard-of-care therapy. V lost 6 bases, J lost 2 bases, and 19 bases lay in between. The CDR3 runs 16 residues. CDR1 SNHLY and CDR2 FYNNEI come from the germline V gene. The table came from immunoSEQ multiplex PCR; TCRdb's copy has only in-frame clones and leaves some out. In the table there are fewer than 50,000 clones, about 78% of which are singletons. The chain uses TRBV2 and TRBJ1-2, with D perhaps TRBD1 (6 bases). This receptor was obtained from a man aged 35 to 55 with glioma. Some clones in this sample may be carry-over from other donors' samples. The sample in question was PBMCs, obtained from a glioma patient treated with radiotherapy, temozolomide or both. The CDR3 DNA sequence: TGTGCCAGCAGGGTTTTTGTCAGGGGAACAAACTATGGCTACACCTTC. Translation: CASRVFVRGTNYGYTF.